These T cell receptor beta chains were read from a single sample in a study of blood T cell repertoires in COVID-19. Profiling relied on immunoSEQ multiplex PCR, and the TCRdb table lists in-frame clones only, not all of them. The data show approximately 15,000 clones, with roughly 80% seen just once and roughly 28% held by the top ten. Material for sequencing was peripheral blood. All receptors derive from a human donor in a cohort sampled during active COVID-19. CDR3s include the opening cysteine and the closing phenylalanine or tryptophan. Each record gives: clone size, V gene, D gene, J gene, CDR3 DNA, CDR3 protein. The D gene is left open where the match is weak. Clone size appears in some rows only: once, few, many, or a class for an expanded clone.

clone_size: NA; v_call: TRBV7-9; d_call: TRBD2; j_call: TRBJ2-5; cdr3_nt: TGTGCCAGCAGCTTGTGGCTAGCGGGAGGGCAGGAGACCCAGTACTTC; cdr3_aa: CASSLWLAGGQETQYF
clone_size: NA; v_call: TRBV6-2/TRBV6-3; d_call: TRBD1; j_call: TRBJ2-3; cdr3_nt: TGTGCCAGCAGTCAACCGGGACAGGGGACAGATACGCAGTATTTT; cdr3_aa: CASSQPGQGTDTQYF
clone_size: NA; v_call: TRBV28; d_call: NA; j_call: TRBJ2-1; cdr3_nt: TGTGCCAGCACCGCGGGGCGTTCCTACAATGAGCAGTTCTTC; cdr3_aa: CASTAGRSYNEQFF
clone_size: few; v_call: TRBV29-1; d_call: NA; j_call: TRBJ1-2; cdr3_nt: TGCAGCGTTGATGGGGCCGGGCTTTCTAACTATGGCTACACCTTC; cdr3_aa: CSVDGAGLSNYGYTF
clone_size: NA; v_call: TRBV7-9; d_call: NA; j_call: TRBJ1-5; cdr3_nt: TGTGCCAGCAGCTTGGCAGGGGCTCCAGGGGATCAGCCCCAGCATTTT; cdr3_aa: CASSLAGAPGDQPQHF
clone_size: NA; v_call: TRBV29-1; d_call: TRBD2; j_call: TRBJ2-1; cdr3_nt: TGCAGCGGAGACGGGACTAGCGGGACCAATGAGCAGTTCTTC; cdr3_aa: CSGDGTSGTNEQFF
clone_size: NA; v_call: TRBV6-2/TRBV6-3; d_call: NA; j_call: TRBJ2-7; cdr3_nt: TGTGCCAGCAGTTACGGCACCAGGGAACACGAGCAGTACTTC; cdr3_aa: CASSYGTREHEQYF
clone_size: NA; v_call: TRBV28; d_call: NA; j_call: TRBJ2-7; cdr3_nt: TGTGCCAGCAGTAGGGCAGGACACTACGAGCAGTACTTC; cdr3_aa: CASSRAGHYEQYF
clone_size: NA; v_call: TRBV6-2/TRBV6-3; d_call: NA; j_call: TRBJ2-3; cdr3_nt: TGTGCCAGCAGTGTCATCTCGGACTCCTCGGAGGGGTATTTT; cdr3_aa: CASSVISDSSEGYF
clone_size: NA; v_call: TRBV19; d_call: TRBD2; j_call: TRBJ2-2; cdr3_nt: TGTGCCAGTATCCAACTAGCGGGAGCCGGGGAGCTGTTTTTT; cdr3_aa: CASIQLAGAGELFF
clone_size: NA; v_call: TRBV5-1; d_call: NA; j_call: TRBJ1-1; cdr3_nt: TGCGCCAGCAGAATTTTGGGGGCCGAGGGCGCTGAAGCTTTCTTT; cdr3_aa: CASRILGAEGAEAFF
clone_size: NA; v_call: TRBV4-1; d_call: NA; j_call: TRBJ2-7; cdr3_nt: TGCGCCAGCAGCCAAGAGGGGGCGCGAGGCTACGAGCAGTACTTC; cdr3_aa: CASSQEGARGYEQYF
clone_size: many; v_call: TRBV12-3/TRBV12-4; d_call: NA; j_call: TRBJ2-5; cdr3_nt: TGTGCCAGCACCGAGGACAGCCAAGAGACCCAGTACTTC; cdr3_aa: CASTEDSQETQYF
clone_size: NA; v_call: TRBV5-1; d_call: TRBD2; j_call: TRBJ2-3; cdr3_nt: TGCGCCAGCAGCCCAGGGACTAGCGGGACGGTAGATACGCAGTATTTT; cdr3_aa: CASSPGTSGTVDTQYF
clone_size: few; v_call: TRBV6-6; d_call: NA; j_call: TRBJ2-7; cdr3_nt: TGTGCCAGCTCCAAGGGGCATAGCACCTACGAGCAGTACTTC; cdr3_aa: CASSKGHSTYEQYF
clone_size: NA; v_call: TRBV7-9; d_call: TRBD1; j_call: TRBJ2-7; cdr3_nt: TGTGCCAGCAGCTTACCAACCCGGGACAGAAGCTCCTACGAGCAGTACTTC; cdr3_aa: CASSLPTRDRSSYEQYF
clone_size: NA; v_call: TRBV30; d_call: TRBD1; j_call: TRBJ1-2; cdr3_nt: TGTGCCTGGAGTGTTGGCACAGGGGGGGGCTACACCTTC; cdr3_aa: CAWSVGTGGGYTF
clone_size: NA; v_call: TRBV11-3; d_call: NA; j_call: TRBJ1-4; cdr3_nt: TGTGCCAGCAGCCCTCGGCAGGGGAATGAAAAACTGTTTTTT; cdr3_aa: CASSPRQGNEKLFF
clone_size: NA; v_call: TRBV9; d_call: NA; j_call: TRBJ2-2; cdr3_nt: TGTGCCAGCAGCGCTAGATCAGGGGCGAACACCGGGGAGCTGTTTTTT; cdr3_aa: CASSARSGANTGELFF
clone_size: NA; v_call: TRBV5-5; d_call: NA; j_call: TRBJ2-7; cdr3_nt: TGTGCCAGCAGCTCGGGAGCGGTGACCTATGAGCAGTACTTC; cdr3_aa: CASSSGAVTYEQYF
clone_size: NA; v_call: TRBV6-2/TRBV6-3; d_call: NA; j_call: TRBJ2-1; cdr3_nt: TGTGCCAGCAGTTACTCGTCGGAGACTAGAGAAGGTGAGCAGTTCTTC; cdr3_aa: CASSYSSETREGEQFF
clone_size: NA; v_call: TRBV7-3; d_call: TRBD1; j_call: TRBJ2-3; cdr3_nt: TGTGCCAGCAGCTTAAATCAGGGGGCAGATACGCAGTATTTT; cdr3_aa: CASSLNQGADTQYF
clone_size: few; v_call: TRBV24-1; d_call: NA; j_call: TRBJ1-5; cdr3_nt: TGTGCCACCAGTGACAGGGCCAATCAGCCCCAGCATTTT; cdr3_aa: CATSDRANQPQHF
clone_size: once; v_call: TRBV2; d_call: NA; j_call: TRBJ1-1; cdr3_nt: TGTGCCAGCAGTGCCCAGGGAAACGGGAACACTGAAGCTTTCTTT; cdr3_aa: CASSAQGNGNTEAFF
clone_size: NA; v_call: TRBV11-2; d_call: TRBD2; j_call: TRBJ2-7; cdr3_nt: TGTGCCAGCAGCTTGGGTCCGACTAGCCGAAGCCACGAGCAGTACTTC; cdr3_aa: CASSLGPTSRSHEQYF
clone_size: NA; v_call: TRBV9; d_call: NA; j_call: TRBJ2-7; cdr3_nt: TGTGCCGGAATGCGACGGGTCTACGAGCAGTACTTC; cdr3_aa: CAGMRRVYEQYF
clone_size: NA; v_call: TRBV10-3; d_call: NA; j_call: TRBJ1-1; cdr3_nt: TGTGCCATCAGGCGACCGGGGGACACTGAAGCTTTCTTT; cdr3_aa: CAIRRPGDTEAFF
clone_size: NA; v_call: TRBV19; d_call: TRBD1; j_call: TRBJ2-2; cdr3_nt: TGTGCCAGTAGGACAGGGCGTACCGGGGAGCTGTTTTTT; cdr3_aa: CASRTGRTGELFF
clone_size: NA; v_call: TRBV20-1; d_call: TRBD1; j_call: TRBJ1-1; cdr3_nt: TGCAGTGCTAGTAACCCAAGGGGGCTCACTGAAGCTTTCTTT; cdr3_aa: CSASNPRGLTEAFF
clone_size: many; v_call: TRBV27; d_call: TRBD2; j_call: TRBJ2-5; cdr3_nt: TGTGCCAGCAGTGACGGGACTACACAAGAGACCCAGTACTTC; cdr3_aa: CASSDGTTQETQYF
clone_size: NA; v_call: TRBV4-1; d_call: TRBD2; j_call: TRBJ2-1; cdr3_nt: TGCGCCAGCAGCCAAGAGGGTGGGTTGCGGGAGGGCCACAATGAGCAGTTCTTC; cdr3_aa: CASSQEGGLREGHNEQFF
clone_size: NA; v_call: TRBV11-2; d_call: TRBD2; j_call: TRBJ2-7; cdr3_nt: TGTGCCAGCAGCCCCCGAACTAGCGGGAGAACCGAAGAGCAGTACTTC; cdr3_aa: CASSPRTSGRTEEQYF
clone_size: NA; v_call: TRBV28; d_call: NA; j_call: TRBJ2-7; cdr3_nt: TGTGCCAGCATCCCAAGGGGTTATCACTACGAGCAGTACTTC; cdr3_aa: CASIPRGYHYEQYF
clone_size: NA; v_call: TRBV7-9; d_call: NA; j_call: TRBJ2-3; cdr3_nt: TGTGCCAGCAGCTTAGAGCGCCCAGATACGCAGTATTTT; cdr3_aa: CASSLERPDTQYF
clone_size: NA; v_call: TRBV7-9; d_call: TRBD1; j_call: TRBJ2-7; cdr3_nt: TGTGCCAGCAGCTTATGGGGACAGGGGGCTAACGAGCAGTACTTC; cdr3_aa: CASSLWGQGANEQYF
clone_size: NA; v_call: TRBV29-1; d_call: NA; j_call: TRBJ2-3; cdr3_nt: TGCAGCGTTCAACGGGACAAGGGTACGCAGTATTTT; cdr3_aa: CSVQRDKGTQYF
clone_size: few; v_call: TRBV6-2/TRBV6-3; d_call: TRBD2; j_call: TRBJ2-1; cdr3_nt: TGTGCCAGCAGTTACTCGAAGGCGGGAGGGCATGAGCAGTTCTTC; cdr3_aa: CASSYSKAGGHEQFF
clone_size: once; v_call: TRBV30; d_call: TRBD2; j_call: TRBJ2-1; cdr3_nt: TGTGCCTGGAGTGGCCTTGAGGGTAGCGGGAGCCGAGAGGGCTCCTACAATGAGCAGTTCTTC; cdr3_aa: CAWSGLEGSGSREGSYNEQFF
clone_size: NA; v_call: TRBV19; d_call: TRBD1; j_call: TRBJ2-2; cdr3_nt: TGTGCCAGTATCAACAGGGGCCTAACCGGGGAGCTGTTTTTT; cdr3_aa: CASINRGLTGELFF
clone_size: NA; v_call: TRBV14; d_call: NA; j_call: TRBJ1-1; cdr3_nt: TGTGCCAGCAGCCCCGTTGAAGCTTTCTTT; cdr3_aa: CASSPVEAFF
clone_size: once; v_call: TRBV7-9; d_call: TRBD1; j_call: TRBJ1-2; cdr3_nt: TGTGCCAGCAGCTCCGAGGGGGCGGGACAGTACTATGGCTACACCTTC; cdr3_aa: CASSSEGAGQYYGYTF
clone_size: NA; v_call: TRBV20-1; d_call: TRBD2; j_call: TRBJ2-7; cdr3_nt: TGCAGTGCTAGTCCCCGGACTAGCGGGAGAGGAGTGTACGAGCAGTACTTC; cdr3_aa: CSASPRTSGRGVYEQYF
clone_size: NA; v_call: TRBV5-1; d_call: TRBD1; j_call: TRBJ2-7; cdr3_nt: TGCGCCAGCAGCGGGGACAGTTACGAGCAGTACTTC; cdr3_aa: CASSGDSYEQYF
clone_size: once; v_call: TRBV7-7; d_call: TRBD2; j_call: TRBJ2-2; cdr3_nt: TGTGCCAGCAGCTTAATGCCTAGCGGGAGTAACGGGGAGCTGTTTTTT; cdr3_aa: CASSLMPSGSNGELFF
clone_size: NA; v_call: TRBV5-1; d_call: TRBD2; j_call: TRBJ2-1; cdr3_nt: TGCGCCAGCAGCTTGGGTCTAGCGGAAAACAATGAGCAGTTCTTC; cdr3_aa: CASSLGLAENNEQFF
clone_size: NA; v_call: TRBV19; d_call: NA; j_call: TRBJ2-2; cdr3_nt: TGTGCCAGTAGTATAGTCACGAACACCGGGGAGCTGTTTTTT; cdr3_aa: CASSIVTNTGELFF
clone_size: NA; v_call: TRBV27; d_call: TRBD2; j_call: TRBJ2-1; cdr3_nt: TGTGCCAGCAGTTTAACCGGGACTAGCGGGAGTCTGCATGAGCAGTTCTTC; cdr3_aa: CASSLTGTSGSLHEQFF
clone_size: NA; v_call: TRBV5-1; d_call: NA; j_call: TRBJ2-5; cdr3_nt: TGCGCCAGCAGCTGGAAGGGGGACGGAGAGACCCAGTACTTC; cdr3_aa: CASSWKGDGETQYF
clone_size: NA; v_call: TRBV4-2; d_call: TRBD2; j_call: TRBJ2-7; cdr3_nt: TGTGCCAGCAGCCATGGACTAGCGGGGGACGGTAGGGAGCAGTACTTC; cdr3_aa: CASSHGLAGDGREQYF
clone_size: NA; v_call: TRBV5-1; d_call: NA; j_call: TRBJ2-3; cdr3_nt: TGCGCCAGCAGCTTGCCAGGGGAGCGAGATACGCAGTATTTT; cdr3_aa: CASSLPGERDTQYF
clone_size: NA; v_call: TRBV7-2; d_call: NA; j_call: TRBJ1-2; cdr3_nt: TGTGCCAGCAGCTCCGGGGGGGGCTACACCTTC; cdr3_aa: CASSSGGGYTF
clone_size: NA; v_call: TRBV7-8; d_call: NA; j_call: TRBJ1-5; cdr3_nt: TGTGCCAGCAGCACACAGGGCCAGGATCATCAGCCCCAGCATTTT; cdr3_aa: CASSTQGQDHQPQHF
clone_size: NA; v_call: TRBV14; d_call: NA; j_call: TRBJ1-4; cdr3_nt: TGTGCCAGCAGCACCAGAATAACTAATGAAAAACTGTTTTTT; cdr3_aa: CASSTRITNEKLFF
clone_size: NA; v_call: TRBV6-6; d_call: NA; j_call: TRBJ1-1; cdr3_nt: TGTGCCAGCAGTTTGGAGTCCTTACGGAATCCTTTCTTT; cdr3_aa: CASSLESLRNPFF
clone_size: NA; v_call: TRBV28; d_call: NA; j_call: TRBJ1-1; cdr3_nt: TGTGCCAGCAGTATGGGGGGAGGCACTGAAGCTTTCTTT; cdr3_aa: CASSMGGGTEAFF
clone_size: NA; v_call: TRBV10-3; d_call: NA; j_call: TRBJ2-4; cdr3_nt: TGTGCCATCAGTGAGCCCAGGACAGATCTAGCCAAAAACATTCAGTACTTC; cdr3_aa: CAISEPRTDLAKNIQYF